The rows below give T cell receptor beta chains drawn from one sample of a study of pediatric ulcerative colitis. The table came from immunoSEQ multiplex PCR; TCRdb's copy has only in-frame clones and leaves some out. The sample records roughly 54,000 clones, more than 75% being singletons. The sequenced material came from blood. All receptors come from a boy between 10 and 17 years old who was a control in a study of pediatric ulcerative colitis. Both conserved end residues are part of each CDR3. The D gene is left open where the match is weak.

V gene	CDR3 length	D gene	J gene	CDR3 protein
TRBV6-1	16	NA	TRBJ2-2	CASSEALVGVGGELFF
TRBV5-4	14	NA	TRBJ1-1	CASSLEGVGTEAFF
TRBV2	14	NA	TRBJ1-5	CASSVSGGYQPQHF
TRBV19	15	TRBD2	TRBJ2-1	CASSIGGGGASEQFF
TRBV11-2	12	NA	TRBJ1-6	CASSLQASPLHF
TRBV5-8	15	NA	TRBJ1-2	CASSPIVGRSDGYTF
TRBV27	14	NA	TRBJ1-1	CASSFGQVNTEAFF
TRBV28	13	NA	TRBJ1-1	CASSPAGDTEAFF
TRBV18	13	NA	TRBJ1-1	CASSPTRSTEAFF
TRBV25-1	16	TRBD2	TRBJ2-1	CASSEYTSGEYNEQFF
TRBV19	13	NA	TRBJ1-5	CASSLSQDQPQHF
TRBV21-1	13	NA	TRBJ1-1	CASNVAQGAVAFF
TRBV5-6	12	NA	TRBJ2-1	CASSPGTVEQFF
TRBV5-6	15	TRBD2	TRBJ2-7	CASSLETSGSHEQYF
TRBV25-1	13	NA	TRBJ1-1	CASSEMTGTEAFF
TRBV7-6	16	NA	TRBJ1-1	CASSPRWERAQFEAFF
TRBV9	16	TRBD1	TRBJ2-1	CASSGGQGAAYNEQFF
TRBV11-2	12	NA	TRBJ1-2	CASSPGLSGYTF